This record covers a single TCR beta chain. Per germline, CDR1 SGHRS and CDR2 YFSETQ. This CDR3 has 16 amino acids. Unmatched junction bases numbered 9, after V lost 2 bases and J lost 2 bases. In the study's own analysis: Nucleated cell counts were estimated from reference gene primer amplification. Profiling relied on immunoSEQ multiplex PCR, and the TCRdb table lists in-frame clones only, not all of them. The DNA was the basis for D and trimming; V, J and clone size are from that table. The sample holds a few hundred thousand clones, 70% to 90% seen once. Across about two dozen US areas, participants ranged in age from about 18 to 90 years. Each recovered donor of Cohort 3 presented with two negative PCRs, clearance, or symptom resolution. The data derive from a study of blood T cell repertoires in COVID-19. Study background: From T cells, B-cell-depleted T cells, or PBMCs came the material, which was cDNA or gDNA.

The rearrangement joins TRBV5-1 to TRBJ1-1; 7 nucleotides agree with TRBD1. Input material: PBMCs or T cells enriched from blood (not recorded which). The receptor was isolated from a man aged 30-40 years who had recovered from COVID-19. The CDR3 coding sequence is TGCGCCAGCAGCTTCGCCGGGACAGCCCGTAACACTGAAGCTTTCTTT. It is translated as CASSFAGTARNTEAFF.